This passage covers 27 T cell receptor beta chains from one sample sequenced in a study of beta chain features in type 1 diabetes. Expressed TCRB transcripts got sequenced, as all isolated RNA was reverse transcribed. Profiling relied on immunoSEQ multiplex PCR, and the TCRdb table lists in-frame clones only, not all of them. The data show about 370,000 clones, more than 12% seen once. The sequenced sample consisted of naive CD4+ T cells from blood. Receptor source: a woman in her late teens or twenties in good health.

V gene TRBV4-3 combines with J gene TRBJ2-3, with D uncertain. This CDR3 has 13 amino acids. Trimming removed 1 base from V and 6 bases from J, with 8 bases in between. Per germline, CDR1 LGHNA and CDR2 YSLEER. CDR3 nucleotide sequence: TGCGCCAGCAGCCAAGGGCCCCAGGATACGCAGTATTTT. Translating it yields CASSQGPQDTQYF.

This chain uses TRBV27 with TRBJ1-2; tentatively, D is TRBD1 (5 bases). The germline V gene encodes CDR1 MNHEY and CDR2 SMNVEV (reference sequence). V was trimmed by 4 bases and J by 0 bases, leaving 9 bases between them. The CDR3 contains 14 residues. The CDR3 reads CASSSMTANYGYTF. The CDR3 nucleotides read TGTGCCAGCAGTTCAATGACAGCTAACTATGGCTACACCTTC.

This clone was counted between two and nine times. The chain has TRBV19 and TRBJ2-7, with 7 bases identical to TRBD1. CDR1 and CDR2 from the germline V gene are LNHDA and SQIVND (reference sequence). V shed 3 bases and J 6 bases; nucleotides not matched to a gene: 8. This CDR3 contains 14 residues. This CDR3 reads CASSIGQEMGEQYF. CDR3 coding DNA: TGTGCCAGTAGTATCGGACAGGAGATGGGCGAGCAGTACTTC.

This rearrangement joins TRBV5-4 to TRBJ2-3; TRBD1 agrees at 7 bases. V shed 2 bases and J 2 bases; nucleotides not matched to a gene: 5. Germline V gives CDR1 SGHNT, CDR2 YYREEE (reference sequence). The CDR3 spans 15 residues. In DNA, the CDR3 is TGTGCCAGCAGCTTACAGGGGATCTACACAGATACGCAGTATTTT. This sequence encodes CASSLQGIYTDTQYF.

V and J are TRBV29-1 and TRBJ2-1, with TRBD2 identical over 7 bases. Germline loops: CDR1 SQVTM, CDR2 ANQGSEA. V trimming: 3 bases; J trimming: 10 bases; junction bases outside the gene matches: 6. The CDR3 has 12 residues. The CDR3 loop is CSVEGSGSEQFF. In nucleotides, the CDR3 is TGCAGCGTTGAGGGTAGCGGGTCAGAGCAGTTCTTC.

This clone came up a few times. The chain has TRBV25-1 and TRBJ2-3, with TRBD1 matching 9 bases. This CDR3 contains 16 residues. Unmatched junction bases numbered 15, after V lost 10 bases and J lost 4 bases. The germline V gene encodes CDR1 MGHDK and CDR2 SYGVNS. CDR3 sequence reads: CATCNVGTGSSDTQYF. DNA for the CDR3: TGTGCCACCTGCAATGTTGGGACAGGGTCTTCAGATACGCAGTATTTT.

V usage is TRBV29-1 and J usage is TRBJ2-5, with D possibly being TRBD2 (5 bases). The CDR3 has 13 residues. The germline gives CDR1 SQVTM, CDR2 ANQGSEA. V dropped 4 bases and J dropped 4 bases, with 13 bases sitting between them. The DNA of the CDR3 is TGCAGCGTTGGTAATGTGGGAGTAGAGACCCAGTACTTC. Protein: CSVGNVGVETQYF.

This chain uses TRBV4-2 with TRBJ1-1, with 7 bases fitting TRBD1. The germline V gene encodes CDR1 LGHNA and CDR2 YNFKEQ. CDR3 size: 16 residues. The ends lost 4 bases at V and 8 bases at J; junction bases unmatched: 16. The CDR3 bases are TGTGCCAGCAGCCCCCGGGGACAGTCCCTATATGCAGAAGCTTTCTTT. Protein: CASSPRGQSLYAEAFF.

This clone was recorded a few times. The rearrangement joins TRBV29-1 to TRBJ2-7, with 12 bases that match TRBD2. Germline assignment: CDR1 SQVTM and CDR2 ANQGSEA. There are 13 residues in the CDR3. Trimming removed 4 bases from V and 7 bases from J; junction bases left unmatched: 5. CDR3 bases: TGCAGCGTTGGACTAGCGGGAGCGGGGGAGCAGTACTTC. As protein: CSVGLAGAGEQYF.

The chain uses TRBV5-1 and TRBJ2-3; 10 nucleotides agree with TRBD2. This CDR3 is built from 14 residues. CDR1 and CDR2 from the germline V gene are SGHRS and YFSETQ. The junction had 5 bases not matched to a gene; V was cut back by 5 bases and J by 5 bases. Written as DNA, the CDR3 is TGCGCCAGCAGTCAAGGGACTAGCGTAGATACGCAGTATTTT. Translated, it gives CASSQGTSVDTQYF.

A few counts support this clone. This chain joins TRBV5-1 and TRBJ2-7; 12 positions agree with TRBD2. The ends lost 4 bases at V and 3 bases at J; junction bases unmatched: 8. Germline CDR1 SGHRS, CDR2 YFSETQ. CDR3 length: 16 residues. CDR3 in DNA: TGCGCCAGCAGCCCAAGGACTAGCGGGAATGTCTACGAGCAGTACTTC. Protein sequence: CASSPRTSGNVYEQYF.

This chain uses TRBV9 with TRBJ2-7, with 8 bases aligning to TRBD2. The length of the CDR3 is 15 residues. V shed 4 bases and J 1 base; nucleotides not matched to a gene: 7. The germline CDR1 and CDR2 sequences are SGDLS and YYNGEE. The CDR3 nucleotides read TGTGCCAGCAGCCCGACCTCGGGGGGGTCCTACGAGCAGTACTTC. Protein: CASSPTSGGSYEQYF. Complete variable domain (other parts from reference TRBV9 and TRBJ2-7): DSGVTQTPKHLITATGQRVTLRCSPRSGDLSVYWYQQSLDQGLQFLIQYYNGEERAKGNILERFSAQQFPDLHSELNLSSLELGDSALYFCASSPTSGGSYEQYFGPGTRLTVT.

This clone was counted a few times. The CDR3 reads CAWSEQGFGPQHF. In DNA form, the CDR3 reads TGTGCCTGGAGTGAGCAGGGGTTTGGGCCCCAGCATTTT. The rearrangement joins TRBV30 to TRBJ1-5; the D gene is possibly TRBD1 (6 bases). Germline CDR1 reads GTSNPN; CDR2 reads SVGIG (reference sequence). The CDR3 covers 13 residues. Trimming removed 1 base from V and 9 bases from J, with 13 bases in between.

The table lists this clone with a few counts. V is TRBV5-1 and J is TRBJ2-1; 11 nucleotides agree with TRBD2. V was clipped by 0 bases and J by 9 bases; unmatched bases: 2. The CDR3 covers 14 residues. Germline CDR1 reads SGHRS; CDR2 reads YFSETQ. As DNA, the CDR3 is TGCGCCAGCAGCTTGGTACTAGCGGGAGCTGAGCAGTTCTTC. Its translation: CASSLVLAGAEQFF.

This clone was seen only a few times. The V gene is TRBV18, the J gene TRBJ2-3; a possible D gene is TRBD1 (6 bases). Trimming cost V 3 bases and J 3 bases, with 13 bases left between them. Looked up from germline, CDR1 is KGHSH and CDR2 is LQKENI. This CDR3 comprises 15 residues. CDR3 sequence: CASSPWGRGTDTQYF. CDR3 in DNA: TGTGCCAGCTCACCGTGGGGGCGCGGGACAGATACGCAGTATTTT.

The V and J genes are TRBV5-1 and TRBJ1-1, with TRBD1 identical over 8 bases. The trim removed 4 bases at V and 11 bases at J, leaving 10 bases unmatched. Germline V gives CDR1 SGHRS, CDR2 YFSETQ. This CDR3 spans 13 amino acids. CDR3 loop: CASSVQGAEAAFF. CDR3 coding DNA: TGCGCCAGCAGCGTTCAGGGGGCGGAGGCGGCTTTCTTT.

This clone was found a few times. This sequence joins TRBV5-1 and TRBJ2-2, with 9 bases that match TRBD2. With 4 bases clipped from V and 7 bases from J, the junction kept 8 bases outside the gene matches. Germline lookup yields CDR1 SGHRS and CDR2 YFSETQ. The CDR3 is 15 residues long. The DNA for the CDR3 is TGCGCCAGCAGCCTAGCGGGACCACGAGTCGGGGAGCTGTTTTTT. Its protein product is CASSLAGPRVGELFF.

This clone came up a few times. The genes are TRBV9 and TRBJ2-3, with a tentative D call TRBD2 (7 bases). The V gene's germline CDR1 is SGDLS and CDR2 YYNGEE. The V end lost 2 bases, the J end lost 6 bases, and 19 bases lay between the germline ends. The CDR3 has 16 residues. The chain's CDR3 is CASSVQIGGLPDTQYF. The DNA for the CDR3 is TGTGCCAGCAGCGTCCAAATCGGGGGGCTCCCTGATACGCAGTATTTT.

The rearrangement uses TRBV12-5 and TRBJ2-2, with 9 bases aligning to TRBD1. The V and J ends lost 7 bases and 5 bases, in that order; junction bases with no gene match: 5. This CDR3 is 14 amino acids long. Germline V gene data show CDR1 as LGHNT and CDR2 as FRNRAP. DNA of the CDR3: TGTGCTAGTGCCAGACAGGGGGTGACCGGGGAGCTGTTTTTT. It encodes CASARQGVTGELFF.

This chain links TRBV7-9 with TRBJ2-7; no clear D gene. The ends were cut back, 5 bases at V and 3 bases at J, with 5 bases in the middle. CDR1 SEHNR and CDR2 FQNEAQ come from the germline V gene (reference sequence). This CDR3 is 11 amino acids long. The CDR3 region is CASSQIYEQYF. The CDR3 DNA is TGTGCCAGCAGCCAAATCTACGAGCAGTACTTC.

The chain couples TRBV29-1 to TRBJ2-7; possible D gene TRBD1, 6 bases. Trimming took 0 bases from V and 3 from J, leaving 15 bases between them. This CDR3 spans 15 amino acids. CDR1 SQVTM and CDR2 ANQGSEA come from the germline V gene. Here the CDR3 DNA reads TGCAGCGTTGAAGATCGGCAGGGGTCACACTACGAGCAGTACTTC. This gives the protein CSVEDRQGSHYEQYF.

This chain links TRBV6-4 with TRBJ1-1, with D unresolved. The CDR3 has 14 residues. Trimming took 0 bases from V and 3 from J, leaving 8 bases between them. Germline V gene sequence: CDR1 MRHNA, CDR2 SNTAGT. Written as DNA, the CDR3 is TGTGCCAGCAGTGACTCAGGGAGAGACACTGAAGCTTTCTTT. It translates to CASSDSGRDTEAFF.

The CDR3 coding sequence is TGCAGCGTTGGGGCCCAGGGCACCACAGATACGCAGTATTTT. Encoded protein: CSVGAQGTTDTQYF. The chain recombines TRBV29-1 with TRBJ2-3; D possibly corresponds to TRBD1 (5 bases). V was pared by 4 bases and J by 2 bases, with 13 bases between. CDR3 length: 14 amino acids. The germline V gene has CDR1 SQVTM and CDR2 ANQGSEA.

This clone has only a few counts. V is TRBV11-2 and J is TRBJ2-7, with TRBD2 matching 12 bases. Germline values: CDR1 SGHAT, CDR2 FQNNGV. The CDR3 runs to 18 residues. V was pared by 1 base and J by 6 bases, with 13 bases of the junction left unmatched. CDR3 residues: CASSLGITLAGGPSEQYF. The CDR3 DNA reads TGTGCCAGCAGCTTAGGGATTACCCTAGCGGGAGGGCCTTCCGAGCAGTACTTC.

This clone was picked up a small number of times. The CDR3 loop reads CASSHPLDRVGEKLFF. For the CDR3, the DNA is TGCGCCAGCAGCCACCCACTTGACAGGGTTGGGGAAAAACTGTTTTTT. V and J are TRBV4-1 and TRBJ1-4, with 7 bases matching TRBD1. V shed 3 bases, J shed 8 bases, and the junction held 12 bases outside the gene matches. The CDR3 has 16 amino acids. The germline CDR1 and CDR2 sequences are MGHRA and YSYEKL.

CDR3 sequence (DNA): TGTGCCAGCAGCGTAGAGCCCATGAGTGAAAAACTGTTTTTT. It is translated as CASSVEPMSEKLFF. The V and J genes are TRBV9 and TRBJ1-4, with unresolved D. Germline CDR1 is SGDLS and CDR2 is YYNGEE. Trimming took 0 bases from V and 7 from J, leaving 10 bases between them. This CDR3 comprises 14 residues.

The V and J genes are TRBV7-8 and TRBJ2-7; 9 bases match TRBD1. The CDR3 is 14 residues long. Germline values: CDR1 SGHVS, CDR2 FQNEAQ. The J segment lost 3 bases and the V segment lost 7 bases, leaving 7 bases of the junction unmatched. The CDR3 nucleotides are TGTGCCAGCAACGAACAGGGGGCGATCTACGAGCAGTACTTC. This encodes CASNEQGAIYEQYF.